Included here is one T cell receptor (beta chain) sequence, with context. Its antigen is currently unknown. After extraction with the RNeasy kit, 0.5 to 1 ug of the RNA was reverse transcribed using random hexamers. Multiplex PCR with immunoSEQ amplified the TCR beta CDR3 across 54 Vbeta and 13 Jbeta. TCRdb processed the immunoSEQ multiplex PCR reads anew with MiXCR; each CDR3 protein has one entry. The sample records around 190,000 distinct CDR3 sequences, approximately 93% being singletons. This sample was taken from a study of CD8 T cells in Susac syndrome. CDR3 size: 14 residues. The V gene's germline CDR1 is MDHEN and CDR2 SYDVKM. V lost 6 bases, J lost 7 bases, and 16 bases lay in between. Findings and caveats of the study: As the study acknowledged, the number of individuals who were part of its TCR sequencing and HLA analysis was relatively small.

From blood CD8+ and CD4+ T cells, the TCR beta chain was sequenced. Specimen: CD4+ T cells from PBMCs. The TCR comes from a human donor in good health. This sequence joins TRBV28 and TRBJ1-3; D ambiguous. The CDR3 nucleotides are TGTGCCAGCAGCTTCAGTAATCCGGGCAACACCATATATTTT. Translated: CASSFSNPGNTIYF.